This TCR beta chain was obtained from a study of blood T cells in healthy people across ages. The authors ran a second PCR of about 6 to 12 cycles using a sample-barcoded 5' primer and a J-beta primer mix. Via MiXCR, TCRdb re-called the 5' RACE reads, giving one row per CDR3 protein. The sample records hundreds of thousands of distinct CDR3 sequences, about 25% being singletons. As concerns this clonotype: Its specificity is not known.

Study-wide findings and caveats: While age rose, TCR beta diversity per million T cells dropped in a roughly linear way.

This CDR3 is 12 amino acids long. V lost 2 bases, J lost 10 bases, and 9 bases lay in between. CDR1 MNHEY and CDR2 SVGEGT come from the germline V gene. The same data also contributed to another study, on T cells of mothers and their children.

This clonotype was sampled from a boy younger than 18 in good health. The sequenced material came from blood. The chain couples TRBV6-2 or TRBV6-3 to TRBJ2-1; unclear D gene. The CDR3 loop reads CASSYVPSEQFF. The DNA of the CDR3 is TGTGCCAGCAGTTACGTCCCATCGGAGCAGTTCTTC.